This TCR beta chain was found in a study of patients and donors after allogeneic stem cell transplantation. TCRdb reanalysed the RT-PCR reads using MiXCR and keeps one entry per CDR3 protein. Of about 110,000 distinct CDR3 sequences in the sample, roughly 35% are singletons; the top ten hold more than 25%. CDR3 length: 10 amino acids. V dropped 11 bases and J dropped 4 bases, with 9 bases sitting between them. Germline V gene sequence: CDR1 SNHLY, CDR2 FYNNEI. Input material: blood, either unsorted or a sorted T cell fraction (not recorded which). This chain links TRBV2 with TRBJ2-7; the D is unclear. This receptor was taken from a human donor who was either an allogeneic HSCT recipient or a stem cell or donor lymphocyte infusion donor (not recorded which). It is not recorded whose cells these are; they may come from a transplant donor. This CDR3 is CAAKQYEQYF. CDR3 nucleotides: TGTGCCGCCAAACAGTACGAGCAGTACTTC.